Each of the 21 T cell receptor beta chains below was sequenced from the same sample in a study of early T cells in non-severe SARS-CoV-2 infection (dated by TCRdb to the early 2020s). The library was built by means of 5' RACE. Sequenced using a NextSeq 500. The public sequencing data were trimmed at Q25 with fastp and processed into clonotypes with MiXCR by TCRdb, which kept only in-frame beta chains. Entries that share a CDR3 protein sequence are merged under the most common genes and DNA. The sample yields more than 50,000 distinct CDR3 sequences; less than 15% were counted once. The ten top clones hold about 10% of the sample. The source material was whole blood, sampled at baseline. The receptors originated from an adult who was a healthcare worker with PCR-confirmed SARS-CoV-2 infection or an uninfected control (not recorded which).

Only a few counts were recorded for this clonotype. The CDR3 DNA reads as TGTGCCAGCGGACCGGGACTAGCGTTATGGGAGCTGTTTTTT. Amino acid sequence: CASGPGLALWELFF. The chain carries TRBV7-9 and TRBJ2-2; TRBD2 aligns across 10 bases. Trimming removed 8 bases from V and 9 bases from J; junction bases left unmatched: 9. This CDR3 contains 14 residues. Germline V gene data show CDR1 as SEHNR and CDR2 as FQNEAQ (reference sequence).

J is TRBJ1-6 and V is TRBV7-6; 9 positions match TRBD1. V was clipped by 5 bases and J by 10 bases; unmatched bases: 6. Germline values: CDR1 SGHVS, CDR2 FNYEAQ. CDR3 length: 14 amino acids. CDR3 nucleotide sequence: TGTGCCAGCAGCCTGGACAGGGGAAGATCACCCCTCCACTTT. It yields the protein CASSLDRGRSPLHF. Full variable domain (remainder filled in from reference TRBV7-6 and TRBJ1-6): GAGVSQSPRYKVTKRGQDVALRCDPISGHVSLYWYRQALGQGPEFLTYFNYEAQQDKSGLPNDRFSAERPEGSISTLTIQRTEQRDSAMYRCASSLDRGRSPLHFGNGTRLTVT.

This clonotype was observed a handful of times. This chain joins TRBV7-2 and TRBJ2-3; 9 bases agree with TRBD1. The CDR3 sequence is 16 residues long. The germline V gene has CDR1 SGHTA and CDR2 FQGNSA. J was trimmed by 3 bases and V by 5 bases; bases with no gene match: 9. The chain's CDR3 is CASSLFWTGVTDTQYF. CDR3 DNA sequence: TGTGCCAGCAGCCTGTTTTGGACAGGGGTGACAGATACGCAGTATTTT.

This clonotype came up a few times. The chain links TRBV18 to TRBJ2-3; 8 bases map to TRBD1. J was trimmed by 2 bases and V by 3 bases; bases with no gene match: 7. Germline V CDR1 and CDR2: KGHSH, LQKENI. CDR3 length: 16 amino acids. The CDR3 is CASSPGWTGFTDTQYF. CDR3 nucleotides: TGTGCCAGCTCACCTGGATGGACAGGGTTCACAGATACGCAGTATTTT.

This clonotype was seen only a few times. Here the CDR3 DNA reads TGCGCCAGCAGTGAGTCTATGCCAGGGGAAGGTGAAGCTTTCTTT. Amino acid sequence: CASSESMPGEGEAFF. The V gene is TRBV10-1, the J gene TRBJ1-1; possible D gene TRBD1, 6 bases. The CDR3 loop spans 15 amino acids. Germline V CDR1 and CDR2: WNHNN, SYGVQD (reference sequence). Trimming removed 0 bases at V and 7 bases at J, with 15 bases between.

This clonotype has a handful of counts. This sequence joins TRBV4-2 and TRBJ1-5; no clear D. The CDR3 runs 15 residues. The germline V and J ends were trimmed by 0 bases and 1 base, with 7 bases remaining between them. The germline V gene encodes CDR1 LGHNA and CDR2 YNFKEQ. The CDR3 spells CASSQDRLSNQPQHF. DNA for the CDR3: TGTGCCAGCAGCCAAGATAGGTTGAGCAATCAGCCCCAGCATTTT.

This clonotype turned up a few times. The rearrangement links TRBV6-4 to TRBJ1-1, with D maybe TRBD1 (5 bases). The germline gives CDR1 MRHNA, CDR2 SNTAGT. The CDR3 covers 15 residues. V was clipped by 2 bases and J by 0 bases, with 10 bases between them. The CDR3 region is CASSDDSSMNTEAFF. In DNA, the CDR3 is TGTGCCAGCAGTGACGACAGTTCCATGAACACTGAAGCTTTCTTT.

V and J are TRBV3-1 and TRBJ1-2; 11 bases are shared with TRBD1. V lost 4 bases, J lost 4 bases, and 8 bases stayed unmatched. The CDR3 has 16 amino acids. Germline V gene lookup returns CDR1 LGHDT and CDR2 YNNKEL (reference sequence). Here the CDR3 reads CASSRDRGIGGYGYTF. In DNA, the CDR3 is TGTGCCAGCAGCCGGGACAGGGGGATAGGCGGCTATGGCTACACCTTC.

This clonotype was seen more than once but under ten times. The J gene is TRBJ1-6, the V gene TRBV9; TRBD1 agrees at 8 bases. The CDR3 totals 15 residues. Germline CDR1 is SGDLS and CDR2 is YYNGEE. The V and J ends lost 3 bases and 7 bases, in that order; junction bases with no gene match: 6. The CDR3 region has the DNA TGTGCCAGCAGCGATGGGACAGGATTGAATTCACCCCTCCACTTT. Translating it yields CASSDGTGLNSPLHF.

This clonotype appeared many times. The chain carries TRBV19 and TRBJ1-2; D possibly corresponds to TRBD1 (6 bases). Germline CDR1 reads LNHDA; CDR2 reads SQIVND (reference sequence). V was trimmed by 0 bases and J by 2 bases, leaving 13 bases between them. The CDR3 is 16 amino acids. CDR3 residues: CASSIDLQGVNYGYTF. The CDR3 DNA reads as TGTGCCAGTAGTATAGATCTACAGGGAGTGAACTATGGCTACACCTTC.

Many counts were recorded for this clonotype. The chain has TRBV7-9 and TRBJ1-1; D not resolved. Trimming stripped 10 bases from V and 0 bases from J, with 15 bases between. The CDR3 contains 14 residues. Germline V gene data show CDR1 as SEHNR and CDR2 as FQNEAQ (reference sequence). CDR3 DNA sequence: TGTGCCATAGTTAATGGGGTTTTGAACACTGAAGCTTTCTTT. As protein: CAIVNGVLNTEAFF.

V is TRBV10-3 and J is TRBJ2-1; 10 nucleotides align to TRBD2. After removal of 2 bases from V and 7 bases from J, the junction contained 5 bases not matched to a gene. Looked up from germline, CDR1 is ENHRY and CDR2 is SYGVKD. CDR3 length: 15 amino acids. The DNA of the CDR3 is TGTGCCATCAGTGAGACTAGCGGGGTGGTAAATGAGCAGTTCTTC. Translated, it gives CAISETSGVVNEQFF.

This clonotype was detected ten times or more. The rearrangement uses TRBV7-6 and TRBJ1-3; D ambiguous. V was clipped by 4 bases and J by 0 bases, with 13 bases between them. This CDR3 region has 16 residues. Germline V gives CDR1 SGHVS, CDR2 FNYEAQ. DNA for the CDR3: TGTGCCAGCAGCTCTCCCGGGATCGACTCTGGAAACACCATATATTTT. It translates to CASSSPGIDSGNTIYF.

The chain has TRBV5-5 and TRBJ2-7; TRBD1 matches at 9 bases. CDR1 is SGHKS and CDR2 is YYEKEE in the germline V gene (reference sequence). V lost 3 bases and J lost 3; bases outside the gene matches: 4. The CDR3 runs to 14 residues. The chain's CDR3 is CASSSTGQGYEQYF. In DNA, the CDR3 is TGTGCCAGCAGCTCAACGGGACAGGGCTACGAGCAGTACTTC. Full variable domain (missing parts from reference TRBV5-5 and TRBJ2-7): DAGVTQSPTHLIKTRGQQVTLRCSPISGHKSVSWYQQVLGQGPQFIFQYYEKEERGRGNFPDRFSARQFPNYSSELNVNALLLGDSALYLCASSSTGQGYEQYFGPGTRLTVT.

The rearrangement joins TRBV19 to TRBJ2-7; D may match TRBD1 or TRBD2 (5 bases each). Trimming took 10 bases from V and 2 from J, leaving 12 bases between them. There are 12 residues in the CDR3. The germline CDR1 and CDR2 sequences are LNHDA and SQIVND (reference sequence). The CDR3 reads CATGRDAYEQYF. In DNA form, the CDR3 reads TGTGCCACTGGACGGGACGCCTACGAGCAGTACTTC. Full variable domain (missing parts from reference TRBV19 and TRBJ2-7): DGGITQSPKYLFRKEGQNVTLSCEQNLNHDAMYWYRQDPGQGLRLIYYSQIVNDFQKGDIAEGYSVSREKKESFPLTVTSAQKNPTAFYLCATGRDAYEQYFGPGTRLTVT.

This clonotype was observed a few times. Likely a read error: the CDR3 ends without its conserved phenylalanine or tryptophan. The CDR3 region has the DNA TGTGCCAGCAGTGAGTCAGAGGCAGGGCGCAATGAGCAGTTCCTC. This sequence encodes CASSESEAGRNEQFL. The chain employs TRBV2 and TRBJ2-1, with a weak D call TRBD1 (5 bases). V was clipped by 3 bases and J by 6 bases, with 15 bases between them. The CDR3 has 15 residues. Germline values: CDR1 SNHLY, CDR2 FYNNEI.

The chain uses TRBV12-3 or TRBV12-4 and TRBJ2-4, with TRBD2 identical over 14 bases. Trimming took 2 bases from V and 1 from J; bases not matched to a gene: 10. The CDR3 sequence is 20 residues long. This CDR3 reads CASSLSAGLAGERAKNIQYF. The CDR3 nucleotides are TGTGCCAGCAGTTTATCAGCGGGACTAGCGGGAGAACGGGCCAAAAACATTCAGTACTTC.

This clonotype was seen many times. The J gene is TRBJ2-7, the V gene TRBV20-1; TRBD1 aligns across 9 bases. The CDR3 spans 16 residues. V shed 6 bases, J shed 2 bases, and the junction held 14 bases outside the gene matches. Germline V lookup: CDR1 DFQATT, CDR2 SNEGSKA (reference sequence). The CDR3 region has the DNA TGCAGTGCCACCCCTGGTTCGGGGACAGGGACCTACGAGCAGTACTTC. This sequence encodes CSATPGSGTGTYEQYF.

This clonotype was seen a few times. The V and J genes are TRBV7-2 and TRBJ2-1; TRBD2 might be the D (5 bases). This CDR3 comprises 14 residues. Per germline, CDR1 SGHTA and CDR2 FQGNSA. Trimming left V 7 bases short and J 4 bases short, with 14 bases between. CDR3 sequence (DNA): TGTGCCAGCACCTTGGGCGGGTTTTACAATGAGCAGTTCTTC. It specifies CASTLGGFYNEQFF.

This clonotype was observed a few times. The rearrangement links TRBV7-8 to TRBJ2-1; 11 bases align to TRBD2. The V and J ends lost 4 bases and 7 bases, in that order; junction bases with no gene match: 9. The CDR3 consists of 16 residues. Germline V gene sequence: CDR1 SGHVS, CDR2 FQNEAQ. CDR3 bases: TGTGCCAGCAGCTACCTAGCGGGGGGATCCGAAAATGAGCAGTTCTTC. Translating it yields CASSYLAGGSENEQFF.

The V call is TRBV4-1, the J call TRBJ2-7; D unclear. The CDR3 is 14 amino acids. CDR1 and CDR2 from the germline V gene are MGHRA and YSYEKL. The V and J ends lost 1 base and 0 bases respectively, with 7 bases between them. CDR3 bases: TGCGCCAGCAGCCAAGCCGGATTCTCCTACGAGCAGTACTTC. Translating gives CASSQAGFSYEQYF.